This T cell receptor (beta chain) came from a study of blood T cell repertoires in COVID-19. On the study more broadly: Sources were T cells, B-cell-depleted T cells, or PBMCs; the material itself was cDNA or gDNA.

This CDR3 has 13 amino acids. After removal of 7 bases from V and 8 bases from J, the junction contained 6 bases not matched to a gene. CDR1 is SGHNT, CDR2 YYREEE, per germline (reference sequence). Generated by immunoSEQ multiplex PCR, the TCRdb table keeps only in-frame clones and is missing some. Of around 95,000 clones in the sample, around 85% were seen once. The sequence came from a man aged 50-59 years with active or convalescent COVID-19. The rearrangement uses TRBV5-4 and TRBJ2-6; 7 bases are a match to TRBD1. Sequencing was done on a sample of peripheral blood. The CDR3 nucleotides are TGTGCCAGCGGAGACAGGGAAACCAACGTCCTGACTTTC. It encodes CASGDRETNVLTF.